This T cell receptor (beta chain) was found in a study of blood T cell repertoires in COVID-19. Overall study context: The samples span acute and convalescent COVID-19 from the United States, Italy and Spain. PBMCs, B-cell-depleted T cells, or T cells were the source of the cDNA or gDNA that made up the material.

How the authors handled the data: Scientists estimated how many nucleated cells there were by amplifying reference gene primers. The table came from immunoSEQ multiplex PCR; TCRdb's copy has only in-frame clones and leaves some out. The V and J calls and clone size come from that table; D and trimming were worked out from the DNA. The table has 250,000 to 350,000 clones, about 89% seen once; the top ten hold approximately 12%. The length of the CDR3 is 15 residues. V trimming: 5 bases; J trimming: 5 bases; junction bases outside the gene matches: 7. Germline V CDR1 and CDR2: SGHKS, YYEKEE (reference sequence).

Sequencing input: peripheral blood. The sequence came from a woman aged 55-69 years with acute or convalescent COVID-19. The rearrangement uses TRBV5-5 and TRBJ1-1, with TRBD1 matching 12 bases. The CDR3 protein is CASRRGQGASTEAFF. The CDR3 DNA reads TGTGCCAGCAGACGGGGACAGGGGGCGAGTACTGAAGCTTTCTTT.